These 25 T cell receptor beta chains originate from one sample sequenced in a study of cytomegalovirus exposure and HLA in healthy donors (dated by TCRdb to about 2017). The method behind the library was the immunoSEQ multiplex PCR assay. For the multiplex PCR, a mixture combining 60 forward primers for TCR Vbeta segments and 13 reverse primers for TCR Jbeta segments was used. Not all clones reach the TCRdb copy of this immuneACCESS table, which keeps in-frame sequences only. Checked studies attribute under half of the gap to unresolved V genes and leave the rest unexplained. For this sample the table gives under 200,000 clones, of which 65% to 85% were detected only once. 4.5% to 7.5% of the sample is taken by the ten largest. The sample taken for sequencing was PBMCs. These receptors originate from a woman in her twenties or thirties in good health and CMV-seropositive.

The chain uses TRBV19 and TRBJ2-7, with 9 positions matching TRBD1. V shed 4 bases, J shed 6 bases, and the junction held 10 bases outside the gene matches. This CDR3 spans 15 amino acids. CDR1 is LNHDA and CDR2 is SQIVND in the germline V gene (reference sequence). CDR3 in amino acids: CASSTQQGARGEQYF. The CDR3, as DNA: TGTGCCAGTAGTACACAACAGGGGGCGCGAGGCGAGCAGTACTTC.

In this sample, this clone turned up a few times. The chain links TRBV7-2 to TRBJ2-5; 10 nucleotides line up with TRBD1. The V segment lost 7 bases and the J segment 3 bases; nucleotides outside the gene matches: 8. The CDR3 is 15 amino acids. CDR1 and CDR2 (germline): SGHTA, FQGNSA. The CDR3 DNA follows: TGTGCCAGCATCCCAGGGACAGGGGAAAAAGAGACCCAGTACTTC. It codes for CASIPGTGEKETQYF.

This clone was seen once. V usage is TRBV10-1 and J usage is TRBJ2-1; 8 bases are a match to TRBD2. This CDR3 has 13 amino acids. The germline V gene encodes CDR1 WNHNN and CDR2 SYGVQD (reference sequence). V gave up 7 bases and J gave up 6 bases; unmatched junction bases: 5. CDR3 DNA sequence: TGCGCCAGCACGATAGCGGGATCCAATGAGCAGTTCTTC. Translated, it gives CASTIAGSNEQFF.

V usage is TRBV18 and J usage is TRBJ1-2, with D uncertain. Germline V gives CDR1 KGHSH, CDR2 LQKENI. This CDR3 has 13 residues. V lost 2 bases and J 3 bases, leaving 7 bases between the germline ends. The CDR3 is CASSPTEDYGYTF. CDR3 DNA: TGTGCCAGCTCACCAACAGAAGACTATGGCTACACCTTC.

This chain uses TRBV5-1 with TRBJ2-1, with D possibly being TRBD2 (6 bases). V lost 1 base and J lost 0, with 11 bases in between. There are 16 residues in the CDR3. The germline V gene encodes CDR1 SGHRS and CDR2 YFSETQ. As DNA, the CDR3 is TGCGCCAGCAGCTTGTTGGCGGGGAGCTCCTACAATGAGCAGTTCTTC. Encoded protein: CASSLLAGSSYNEQFF.

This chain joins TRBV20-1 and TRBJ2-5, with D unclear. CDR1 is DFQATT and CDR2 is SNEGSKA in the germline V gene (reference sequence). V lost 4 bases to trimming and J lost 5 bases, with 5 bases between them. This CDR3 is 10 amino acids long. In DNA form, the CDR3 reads TGCAGTGCTACGGAGGAGACCCAGTACTTC. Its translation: CSATEETQYF.

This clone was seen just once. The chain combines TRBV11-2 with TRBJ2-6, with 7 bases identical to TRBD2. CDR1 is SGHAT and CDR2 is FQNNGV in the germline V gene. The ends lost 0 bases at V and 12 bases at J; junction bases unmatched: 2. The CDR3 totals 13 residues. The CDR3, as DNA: TGTGCCAGCAGCTTAGATTCGGGGGGCGTCCTGACTTTC. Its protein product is CASSLDSGGVLTF.

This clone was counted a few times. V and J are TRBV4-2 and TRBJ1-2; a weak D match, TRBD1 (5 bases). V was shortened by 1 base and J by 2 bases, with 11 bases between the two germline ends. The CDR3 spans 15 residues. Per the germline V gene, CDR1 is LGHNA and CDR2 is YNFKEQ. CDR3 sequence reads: CASSQVGAANYGYTF. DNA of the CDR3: TGTGCCAGCAGCCAAGTTGGGGCGGCGAACTATGGCTACACCTTC.

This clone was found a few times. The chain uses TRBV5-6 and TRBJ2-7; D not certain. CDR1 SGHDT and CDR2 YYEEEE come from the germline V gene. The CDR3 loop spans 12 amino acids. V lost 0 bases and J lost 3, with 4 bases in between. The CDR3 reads CASSLASYEQYF. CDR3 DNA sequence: TGTGCCAGCAGCTTGGCGAGCTACGAGCAGTACTTC.

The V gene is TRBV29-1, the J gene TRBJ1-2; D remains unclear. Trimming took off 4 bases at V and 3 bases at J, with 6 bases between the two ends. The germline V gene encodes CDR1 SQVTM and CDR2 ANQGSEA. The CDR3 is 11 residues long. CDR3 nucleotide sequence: TGCAGCGTTGGGCAGGACTATGGCTACACCTTC. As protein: CSVGQDYGYTF.

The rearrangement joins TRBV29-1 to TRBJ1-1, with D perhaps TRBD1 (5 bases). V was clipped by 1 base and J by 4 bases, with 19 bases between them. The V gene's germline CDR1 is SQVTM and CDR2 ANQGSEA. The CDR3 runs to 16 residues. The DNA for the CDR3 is TGCAGCGTTGAAGTCCGGACACTTCCCATGGGCACTGAAGCTTTCTTT. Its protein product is CSVEVRTLPMGTEAFF.

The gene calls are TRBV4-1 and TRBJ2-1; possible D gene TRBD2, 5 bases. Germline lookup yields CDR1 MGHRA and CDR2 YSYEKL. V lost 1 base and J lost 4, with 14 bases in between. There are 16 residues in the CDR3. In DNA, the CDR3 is TGCGCCAGCAGCCAAGCCCGGGAATATAGGTACAATGAGCAGTTCTTC. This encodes CASSQAREYRYNEQFF.

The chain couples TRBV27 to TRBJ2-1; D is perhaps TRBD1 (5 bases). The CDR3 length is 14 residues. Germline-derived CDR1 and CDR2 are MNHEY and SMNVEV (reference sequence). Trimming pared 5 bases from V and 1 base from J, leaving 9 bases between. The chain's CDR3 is CASSGRGSYNEQFF. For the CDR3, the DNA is TGTGCCAGCAGTGGAAGGGGTTCCTACAATGAGCAGTTCTTC.

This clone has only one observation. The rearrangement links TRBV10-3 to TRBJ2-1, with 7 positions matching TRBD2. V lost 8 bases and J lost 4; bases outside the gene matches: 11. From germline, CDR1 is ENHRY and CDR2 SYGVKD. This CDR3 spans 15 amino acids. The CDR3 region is CAIPPAGILYNEQFF. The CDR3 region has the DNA TGTGCCATCCCCCCAGCGGGGATCCTTTACAATGAGCAGTTCTTC.

For the CDR3, the DNA is TGTGCCAGCAGTGACAGGGGATCTTCCTATGGCTACACCTTC. The encoded protein is CASSDRGSSYGYTF. The chain uses TRBV14 and TRBJ1-2, with 8 bases lining up with TRBD1. CDR1 and CDR2 from the germline V gene are SGHDN and FVKESK. Trimming at V came to 6 bases and at J to 4 bases, leaving 7 bases not matched to a gene. This CDR3 is built from 14 residues.

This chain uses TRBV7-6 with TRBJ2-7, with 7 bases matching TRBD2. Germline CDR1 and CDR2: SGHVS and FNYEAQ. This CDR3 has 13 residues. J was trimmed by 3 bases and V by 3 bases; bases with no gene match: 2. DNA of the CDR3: TGTGCCAGCAGCTTCGAGCGGGGCTACGAGCAGTACTTC. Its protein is CASSFERGYEQYF.

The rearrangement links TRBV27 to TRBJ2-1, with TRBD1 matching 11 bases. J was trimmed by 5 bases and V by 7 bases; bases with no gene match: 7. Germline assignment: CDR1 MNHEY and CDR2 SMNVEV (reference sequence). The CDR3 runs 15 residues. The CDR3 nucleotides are TGTGCCAGCACCCCGGGGACAGGGGGTGACAATGAGCAGTTCTTC. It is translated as CASTPGTGGDNEQFF.

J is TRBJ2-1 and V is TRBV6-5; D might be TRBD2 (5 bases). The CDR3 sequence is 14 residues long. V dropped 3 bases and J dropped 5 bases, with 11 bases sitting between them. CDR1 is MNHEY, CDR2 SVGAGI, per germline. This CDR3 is CASSYTGRDNEQFF. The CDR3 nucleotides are TGTGCCAGCAGTTATACCGGGCGGGACAATGAGCAGTTCTTC.

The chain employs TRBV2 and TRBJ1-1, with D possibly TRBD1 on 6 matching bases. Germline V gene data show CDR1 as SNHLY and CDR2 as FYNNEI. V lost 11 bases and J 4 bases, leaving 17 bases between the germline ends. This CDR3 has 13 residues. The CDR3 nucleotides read TGTGCCTACGAGGGGGGGAAGGCCACTGAAGCTTTCTTT. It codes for CAYEGGKATEAFF.

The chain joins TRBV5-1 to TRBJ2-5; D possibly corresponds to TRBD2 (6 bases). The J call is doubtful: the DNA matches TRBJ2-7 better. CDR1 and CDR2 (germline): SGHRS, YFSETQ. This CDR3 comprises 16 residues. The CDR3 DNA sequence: TGCGCCAGCAGCTTGGATACGGCGGGAAGCTCCTACGAGCAGTACTTC. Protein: CASSLDTAGSSYEQYF.

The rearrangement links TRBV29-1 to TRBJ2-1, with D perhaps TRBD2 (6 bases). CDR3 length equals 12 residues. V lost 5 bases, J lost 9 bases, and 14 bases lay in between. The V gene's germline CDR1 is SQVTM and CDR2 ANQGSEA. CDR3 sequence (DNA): TGCAGCGTTTACGAGGGAGCGGGTGAGCAGTTCTTC. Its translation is CSVYEGAGEQFF.

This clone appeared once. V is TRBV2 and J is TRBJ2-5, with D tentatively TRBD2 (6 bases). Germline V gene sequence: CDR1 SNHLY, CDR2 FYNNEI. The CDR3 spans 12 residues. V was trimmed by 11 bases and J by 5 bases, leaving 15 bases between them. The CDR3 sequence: CAVWKGRETQYF. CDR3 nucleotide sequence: TGTGCCGTCTGGAAAGGGAGGGAGACCCAGTACTTC. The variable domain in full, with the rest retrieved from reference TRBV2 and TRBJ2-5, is EPEVTQTPSHQVTQMGQEVILRCVPISNHLYFYWYRQILGQKVEFLVSFYNNEISEKSEIFDDQFSVERPDGSNFTLKIRSTKLEDSAMYFCAVWKGRETQYFGPGTRLLVL.

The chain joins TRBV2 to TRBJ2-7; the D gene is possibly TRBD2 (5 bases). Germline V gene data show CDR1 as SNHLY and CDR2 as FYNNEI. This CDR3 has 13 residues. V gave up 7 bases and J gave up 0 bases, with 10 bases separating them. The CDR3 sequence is CASTRTRSYEQYF. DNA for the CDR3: TGTGCCAGCACTCGGACTCGCTCCTACGAGCAGTACTTC.

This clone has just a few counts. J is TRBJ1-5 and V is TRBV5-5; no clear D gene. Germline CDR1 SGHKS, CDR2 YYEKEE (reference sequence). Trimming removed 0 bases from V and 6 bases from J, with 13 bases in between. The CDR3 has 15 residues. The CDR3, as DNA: TGTGCCAGCAGCTTGGCCGAAGGAGAGGGTCAGCCCCAGCATTTT. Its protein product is CASSLAEGEGQPQHF.

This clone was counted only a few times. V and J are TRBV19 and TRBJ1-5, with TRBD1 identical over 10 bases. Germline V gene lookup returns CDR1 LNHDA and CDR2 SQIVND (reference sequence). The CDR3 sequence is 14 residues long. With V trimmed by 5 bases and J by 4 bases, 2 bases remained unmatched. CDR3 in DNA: TGTGCCAGTAGTCTGGGACAGGGGAATCAGCCCCAGCATTTT. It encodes CASSLGQGNQPQHF.